Presented here are 17 T cell receptor beta chains from one specimen sequenced in a study of T cell repertoires in cytomegalovirus infection. TCRdb redid the calling of the reads with MiXCR, one entry per CDR3 protein. The sample has 640,000 or so distinct CDR3 sequences; 30% to 40% are singletons. Their antigen targets remain unknown. The specimen comprised cultured PBMCs, sampled from culture after CMV antigen stimulation. Receptors originate from a human donor in good health (CMV status not recorded). Some clones in this sample may be carry-over from other donors' samples.

The table lists this clonotype with a few counts. This rearrangement joins TRBV9 to TRBJ1-2, with D unclear. The CDR3 is 14 residues long. Germline loops: CDR1 SGDLS, CDR2 YYNGEE. Trimming cost V 0 bases and J 2 bases, with 8 bases left between them. CDR3 nucleotide sequence: TGTGCCAGCAGCGTAGGTTCCGACAACTATGGCTACACCTTC. It specifies CASSVGSDNYGYTF.

This chain links TRBV6-6 with TRBJ1-2, with a possible D match to TRBD1 (6 bases). The CDR3 is 13 residues long. Germline assignment: CDR1 MNHNY and CDR2 SVGAGI (reference sequence). V gave up 4 bases and J gave up 8 bases, with 14 bases separating them. This chain's CDR3 is CASSLGQSLGYTF. The CDR3 coding sequence is TGTGCCAGCAGTTTGGGACAATCGCTGGGCTACACCTTC.

Turning to this clonotype: The germline gene is not matched at one end of the junction; a read error may be the cause. This rearrangement joins TRBV5-6 to TRBJ2-4; no clear D. The length of the CDR3 is 13 residues. The germline V gene has CDR1 SGHDT and CDR2 YYEEEE. The CDR3: CASSSLNRRAQHF. CDR3 bases: TGTGCCAGCAGCTCCCTGAATCGCCGGGCTCAGCACTTC.

This clonotype was counted only a few times. The gene calls are TRBV4-1 and TRBJ2-1; D is uncertain. Trimming shortened V by 2 bases and J by 4 bases, and 12 bases separated the two germline ends. The CDR3 contains 15 residues. Per germline, CDR1 MGHRA and CDR2 YSYEKL. For the CDR3, the DNA is TGCGCCAGCAGCCAACCCGGGCGGCGGTACAATGAGCAGTTCTTC. Its protein is CASSQPGRRYNEQFF.

This clonotype showed up just a few times. The V call is TRBV20-1, the J call TRBJ2-7; D possibly corresponds to TRBD1 (7 bases). The V end lost 6 bases, the J end lost 0 bases, and 15 bases lay between the germline ends. The CDR3 is made up of 14 amino acids. Germline values: CDR1 DFQATT, CDR2 SNEGSKA (reference sequence). CDR3: CSAVQGGASYEQYF. In DNA, the CDR3 is TGCAGTGCAGTGCAGGGGGGCGCCTCCTACGAGCAGTACTTC.

This rearrangement joins TRBV7-2 to TRBJ1-2; D gene ambiguous. The CDR3 totals 14 residues. V was shortened by 0 bases and J by 0 bases, with 5 bases between the two germline ends. CDR1 and CDR2 from the germline V gene are SGHTA and FQGNSA. The CDR3 DNA sequence: TGTGCCAGCAGCTTAGCACAACCTAACTATGGCTACACCTTC. Amino acid sequence: CASSLAQPNYGYTF.

This clonotype has ten or more counts. The chain recombines TRBV7-2 with TRBJ2-3; TRBD2 matches at 12 bases. Trimming at V came to 6 bases and at J to 5 bases, leaving 9 bases not matched to a gene. CDR1 and CDR2 from the germline V gene are SGHTA and FQGNSA. CDR3 length equals 16 residues. The DNA of the CDR3 is TGTGCCAGCAGTGCTAGCGGGAGGGCCTCGGTAGATACGCAGTATTTT. This sequence encodes CASSASGRASVDTQYF.

The CDR3, as DNA: TGTGCCAGCAGAAGAGGAATTTCCTACAATGAGCAGTTCTTC. The encoded protein is CASRRGISYNEQFF. The chain carries TRBV27 and TRBJ2-1, with unresolved D. The CDR3 extends over 14 amino acids. V was trimmed by 6 bases and J by 1 base, leaving 10 bases between them. The germline CDR1 and CDR2 sequences are MNHEY and SMNVEV (reference sequence).

The chain joins TRBV7-9 to TRBJ2-7, with 9 bases identical to TRBD1. The CDR3 consists of 15 residues. Germline V gives CDR1 SEHNR, CDR2 FQNEAQ (reference sequence). Trimming cost V 4 bases and J 4 bases; bases outside gene matches: 8. The DNA of the CDR3 is TGTGCCAGCAGCTCCCCGGGACAGGGCAAATACGAGCAGTACTTC. It yields the protein CASSSPGQGKYEQYF.

The chain is built from TRBV29-1 and TRBJ2-7; TRBD1 or TRBD2 may be the D gene (5 bases each). There are 12 residues in the CDR3. Trimming shortened V by 3 bases and J by 3 bases, and 9 bases separated the two germline ends. Germline loops: CDR1 SQVTM, CDR2 ANQGSEA. The chain's CDR3 is CSVDGDGYEQYF. The CDR3 bases are TGCAGCGTTGACGGGGACGGCTACGAGCAGTACTTC.

The chain carries TRBV2 and TRBJ1-4; TRBD1 is a possible D gene (5 bases). Germline loops: CDR1 SNHLY, CDR2 FYNNEI. The CDR3 sequence is 10 residues long. The V end was cut by 6 bases, the J end by 10 bases, with 6 bases between. The CDR3 nucleotides read TGTGCCAGCAGGGGGCGAAAACTGTTTTTT. It yields the protein CASRGRKLFF.

This clonotype has only a few counts. V and J are TRBV7-6 and TRBJ2-7; 11 bases map to TRBD1. V gave up 3 bases and J gave up 5 bases; unmatched junction bases: 9. Germline-derived CDR1 and CDR2 are SGHVS and FNYEAQ. This CDR3 spans 16 amino acids. The CDR3 loop reads CASSFNPGQGADEQYF. The DNA for the CDR3 is TGTGCCAGCAGCTTTAACCCCGGACAGGGGGCCGACGAGCAGTACTTC.

The chain joins TRBV20-1 to TRBJ2-2, with 7 bases that match TRBD1. The germline gives CDR1 DFQATT, CDR2 SNEGSKA (reference sequence). The CDR3 totals 16 residues. V shed 6 bases and J 3 bases; nucleotides not matched to a gene: 13. CDR3 DNA: TGCAGTGCCGTCAACCCGGCAGGGGGATACACCGGGGAGCTGTTTTTT. Protein: CSAVNPAGGYTGELFF.

The CDR3 reads CASRARGYTF. DNA of the CDR3: TGTGCCAGCAGGGCAAGGGGCTACACCTTC. V and J are TRBV2 and TRBJ1-2; no clear D. Germline V lookup: CDR1 SNHLY, CDR2 FYNNEI. V was shortened by 6 bases and J by 8 bases, with 7 bases between the two germline ends. This CDR3 is 10 amino acids long.

The chain recombines TRBV20-1 with TRBJ2-1; 8 bases are shared with TRBD2. Germline CDR1 DFQATT, CDR2 SNEGSKA (reference sequence). The CDR3 consists of 13 residues. Written as DNA, the CDR3 is TGCAGCTCGAAAGCGGGAGCTTACAATGAGCAGTTCTTC. Protein: CSSKAGAYNEQFF.

This clonotype has ten or more counts. The chain carries TRBV7-8 and TRBJ2-3; tentatively, D is TRBD2 (6 bases). Trimming removed 7 bases at V and 2 bases at J, with 19 bases between. The germline CDR1 and CDR2 sequences are SGHVS and FQNEAQ. This CDR3 comprises 16 residues. CDR3 coding DNA: TGTGCCAGCAACCCTAAAAGGCGGGATGTCACAGATACGCAGTATTTT. Protein product: CASNPKRRDVTDTQYF. Using reference TRBV7-8 and TRBJ2-3 for the parts outside the CDR3, the full variable domain is GAGVSQSPRYKVAKRGQDVALRCDPISGHVSLFWYQQALGQGPEFLTYFQNEAQLDKSGLPSDRFFAERPEGSVSTLKIQRTQQEDSAVYLCASNPKRRDVTDTQYFGPGTRLTVL.

This clonotype has more than one count but fewer than ten. V gene TRBV19 combines with J gene TRBJ1-5, with D possibly matching TRBD1 (5 bases). V lost 2 bases and J 5 bases, leaving 13 bases between the germline ends. The length of the CDR3 is 15 residues. Looked up from germline, CDR1 is LNHDA and CDR2 is SQIVND (reference sequence). The CDR3 DNA reads TGTGCCAGTAGTATACTCCTTGGCAGGGATCAGCCCCAGCATTTT. It yields the protein CASSILLGRDQPQHF.